This is a list of T cell receptor beta chains from one sample in a study of control samples from healthy donors and cancer patients. The data were produced by immunoSEQ multiplex PCR, yet TCRdb's version contains in-frame clones alone and is incomplete. The data show fewer than 95,000 clones, roughly 86% seen once. The sequencing input was blood. Receptors were obtained from a woman in her forties or fifties in good health. Each CDR3 is given with its conserved first and last residue. D genes are given only for firm matches. Where a row states a size, it is once, few, many or the class of an expanded clone; other rows omit it.

abundance	v_gene	d_gene	j_gene	CDR3nt	CDR3aa
NA	TRBV27	NA	TRBJ2-5	TGTGCCAGCAGTGGGGTGGGAGAGACCCAGTACTTC	CASSGVGETQYF
once	TRBV7-9	NA	TRBJ1-2	TGTGCCAGCAGCCCTAGGGGTAGGGGAAATGGCTACACCTTC	CASSPRGRGNGYTF
NA	TRBV5-8	NA	TRBJ1-6	TGTGCCGGCAGCCGAAACAGGGATTTTAATTCACCCCTCCACTTT	CAGSRNRDFNSPLHF
NA	TRBV5-1	TRBD1	TRBJ2-5	TGCGCCAGCAGCTTCGGACAGGGTAGAGAGACTCAGTACTTC	CASSFGQGRETQYF
NA	TRBV6-5	TRBD1	TRBJ2-4	TGTGCCAGTATAAGGGACAGCAAAAACATTCAGTACTTC	CASIRDSKNIQYF
NA	TRBV7-6	NA	TRBJ1-1	TGTGCCAGCAGCCTCGGGACACGGAACACTGAAGCTTTCTTT	CASSLGTRNTEAFF
once	TRBV19	NA	TRBJ2-6	TGTGCCAGTATGGAAGAGGTTACTGGGGCCAACGTCCTGACTTTC	CASMEEVTGANVLTF
NA	TRBV7-9	TRBD1	TRBJ1-2	TGTGCCAGCAGCCCAAGGACAGGGAGTAACTATGGCTACACCTTC	CASSPRTGSNYGYTF
NA	TRBV2	NA	TRBJ2-5	TGTGCCAGCAGTTACCAGAAAGAGACCCAGTACTTC	CASSYQKETQYF
NA	TRBV5-1	TRBD1	TRBJ2-3	TGCGCCAGCAGGAAATCAGGGGGCGCTGGGACAGATACGCAGTATTTT	CASRKSGGAGTDTQYF
NA	TRBV6-5	NA	TRBJ1-1	TGTGCCAGCGGGGCCAGCTTGAACACTGAAGCTTTCTTT	CASGASLNTEAFF
NA	TRBV5-3	NA	TRBJ1-1	TGTGCCAGAAGCTTGGGCCGACAGAACACTGAAGCTTTCTTT	CARSLGRQNTEAFF
once	TRBV7-2	TRBD1	TRBJ2-7	TGTGCCAGCAGCTTCGGGGACAGGGTCCATGAGCAGTACTTC	CASSFGDRVHEQYF
NA	TRBV6-6	TRBD1	TRBJ1-3	TGTGCCAGCACAGGGGGGGGAAACACCATATATTTT	CASTGGGNTIYF
NA	TRBV9	NA	TRBJ1-4	TGTGCCAGCAGCGTAGAATCCCCTGGGCAGGTTAATGAAAAACTGTTTTTT	CASSVESPGQVNEKLFF
NA	TRBV4-1	NA	TRBJ1-3	TGCGCCAGCAGCCGCCCGACAGAAGCTGGAAACACCATATATTTT	CASSRPTEAGNTIYF
NA	TRBV10-3	NA	TRBJ2-5	TGTGCCATCAGTGATAACGGGGGCTGGGAGACCCAGTACTTC	CAISDNGGWETQYF
NA	TRBV4-3	TRBD1	TRBJ1-3	TGCGCCAGCAGCCAAGATCCGACAGGGACTGGAAACACCATATATTTT	CASSQDPTGTGNTIYF
NA	TRBV7-3	TRBD2	TRBJ2-3	TGTGCCAGCAGCTTAATCCCGGCTAGCGGGGGGGCTGGCACAGATACGCAGTATTTT	CASSLIPASGGAGTDTQYF
few	TRBV7-2	NA	TRBJ1-5	TGTGCCAGCAGCTTAGGGCAAGGTCAGCCCCAGCATTTT	CASSLGQGQPQHF
NA	TRBV4-1	NA	TRBJ1-4	TGCGCCAGCAGCCAATGGGGCGGTGCTAATGAAAAACTGTTTTTT	CASSQWGGANEKLFF
NA	TRBV19	NA	TRBJ2-2	TGTGCCAGTAGTATGCAGGTCGACACCGGGGAGCTGTTTTTT	CASSMQVDTGELFF
NA	TRBV7-9	NA	TRBJ2-1	TGTGCCAGCAGCTTAGTTGGAAGAGGCGGGGTCTCTCGTAATGAGCAGTTCTTC	CASSLVGRGGVSRNEQFF
once	TRBV7-3	TRBD2	TRBJ2-1	TGTGCCAGCAGCTTGACTAGCGTTACCTACAATGAGCAGTTCTTC	CASSLTSVTYNEQFF
NA	TRBV12-3/TRBV12-4	TRBD1	TRBJ2-3	TGTGCCAGCAGTAAACAGGGGTTCGATACGCAGTATTTT	CASSKQGFDTQYF
NA	TRBV11-2	NA	TRBJ2-5	TGTGCCAGCAGCTTGAGCCCTACAGGGTTCCAAGAGACCCAGTACTTC	CASSLSPTGFQETQYF
NA	TRBV7-9	TRBD1	TRBJ1-1	TGTGCCAGCAGCTTAGTTGCAGGGGGCAACACTGAAGCTTTCTTT	CASSLVAGGNTEAFF
NA	TRBV11-2	NA	TRBJ1-4	TGTGCCAGCAGCTTAGAAAGGGCCGTACTACCTGAAAAACTGTTTTTT	CASSLERAVLPEKLFF
once	TRBV9	NA	TRBJ2-3	TGTGCCAGCAATCCTACGGGGGCTAGCACAGATACGCAGTATTTT	CASNPTGASTDTQYF
NA	TRBV18	TRBD1	TRBJ2-1	TGTGCCAGCTCAGCCGGGACAGGAAACAATGAGCAGTTCTTC	CASSAGTGNNEQFF
few	TRBV11-1	TRBD2	TRBJ2-5	TGTGCCAGCGGATTAAGCGGGAGGGCCGGGGAGACCCAGTACTTC	CASGLSGRAGETQYF
NA	TRBV5-8	NA	TRBJ1-4	TGTGCCAGCAGCGACGTACAGGGAATACATGAAAAACTGTTTTTT	CASSDVQGIHEKLFF
NA	TRBV6-2/TRBV6-3	NA	TRBJ2-3	TGTGCCAGCAGTCCCACTAAAGGGGGGCAAGATACGCAGTATTTT	CASSPTKGGQDTQYF
NA	TRBV7-9	NA	TRBJ2-5	TGTGCCAGCAGCTTAGCGGGTGGAGGGGGGCATCAAGAGACCCAGTACTTC	CASSLAGGGGHQETQYF
NA	TRBV19	NA	TRBJ1-5	TGTGCCAGTAGTATACCCTGGGAGGTTAGCAATCAGCCCCAGCATTTT	CASSIPWEVSNQPQHF
once	TRBV3-1/TRBV3-2	NA	TRBJ2-5	TGTGCCAGCAGCCCAGCGCCCGGCGGGACTCTGGAGACCCAGTACTTC	CASSPAPGGTLETQYF
few	TRBV9	NA	TRBJ2-2	TGTGCCAGCAGCACTCTTGGGGGCACCGGGGAGCTGTTTTTT	CASSTLGGTGELFF
once	TRBV10-3	NA	TRBJ2-1	TGTGCCTCCACGGGATCGGGTAATGAGCAGTTCTTC	CASTGSGNEQFF
few	TRBV6-5	NA	TRBJ1-4	TGTGCCAGCAGTTTATATCAGGGTGGGGGACAACTGTTTTTT	CASSLYQGGGQLFF
NA	TRBV6-5	NA	TRBJ1-4	TGTGCCAGCAGTTACTCGTCGGGAAATGAAAAACTGTTTTTT	CASSYSSGNEKLFF
NA	TRBV3-1/TRBV3-2	TRBD2	TRBJ2-2	TGTGCCAGCAGCCAAGAAGGAGGCCTAGCGGGAATCACCGGGGAGCTGTTTTTT	CASSQEGGLAGITGELFF
NA	TRBV21-1	NA	TRBJ1-5	TGTGCCAGCAGCACGAGACAGACTGGGAATCAGCCCCAGCATTTT	CASSTRQTGNQPQHF
once	TRBV28	NA	TRBJ1-1	TGTGCCAGCAGAGGGAGCCCTCCTGAAGCTTTCTTT	CASRGSPPEAFF
NA	TRBV7-9	NA	TRBJ2-7	TGTGCCAGCAGCTTAGCCCCCGCCTACGAGCAGTACTTC	CASSLAPAYEQYF
NA	TRBV11-3	NA	TRBJ2-1	TGTGCCAGCAGCGGGACCCAGAGAAATGAGCAGTTCTTC	CASSGTQRNEQFF
NA	TRBV16	NA	TRBJ2-7	TGTGCCAGCACCCAGGGGGGCTCCCACTACGAGCAGTACTTC	CASTQGGSHYEQYF
NA	TRBV29-1	NA	TRBJ1-1	TGCAGCGTCACACGGGGCTCTGAAGCTTTCTTT	CSVTRGSEAFF
few	TRBV30	NA	TRBJ2-3	TGTGCCTGGACTGACATGCGGGACCCAGCTGGAGATACGCAGTATTTT	CAWTDMRDPAGDTQYF
NA	TRBV7-9	NA	TRBJ1-6	TGTGCCAGCTCAACCGGGGACTCCCACCAGTCGCCCCTCCACTTT	CASSTGDSHQSPLHF
NA	TRBV6-1	TRBD1	TRBJ2-1	TGTGCCAGCAGTGCAAGGATATGGACAGGGATGAATGAGCAGTTCTTC	CASSARIWTGMNEQFF
NA	TRBV2	NA	TRBJ2-5	TGTGCCAGCAGTGAAACCGGTACCTCGGAGACCCAGTACTTC	CASSETGTSETQYF
NA	TRBV6-6	NA	TRBJ2-5	TGTGCCAGCAGTTACGTGCAGGGCAACCAAGAGACCCAGTACTTC	CASSYVQGNQETQYF
NA	TRBV5-6	NA	TRBJ1-2	TGTGCCAGCAGCTTCGGACGAGAGAAGATCTATGGCTACACCTTC	CASSFGREKIYGYTF
NA	TRBV6-1	TRBD1	TRBJ1-6	TGTGCCAGCAGTGGGGACAGGGGGCAATCCTATAATTCACCCCTCCACTTT	CASSGDRGQSYNSPLHF
NA	TRBV4-2	NA	TRBJ1-1	TGTGCCAGCAGCCAAGTTGCTATGCCTGGGGGTGAAGCTTTCTTT	CASSQVAMPGGEAFF
NA	TRBV6-6	NA	TRBJ2-5	TGTGCTTGCAGGCGGGGCCAAGAGACCCAGTACTTC	CACRRGQETQYF
NA	TRBV7-3	TRBD1	TRBJ2-7	TGTGCCAGCAGCTTAGGGACAGCCGGACGCCTCTCCTACGAGCAGTACTTC	CASSLGTAGRLSYEQYF
NA	TRBV29-1	NA	TRBJ1-6	TGCAGCGTTGGAGACATTCCGAGTTCACCCCTCCACTTT	CSVGDIPSSPLHF